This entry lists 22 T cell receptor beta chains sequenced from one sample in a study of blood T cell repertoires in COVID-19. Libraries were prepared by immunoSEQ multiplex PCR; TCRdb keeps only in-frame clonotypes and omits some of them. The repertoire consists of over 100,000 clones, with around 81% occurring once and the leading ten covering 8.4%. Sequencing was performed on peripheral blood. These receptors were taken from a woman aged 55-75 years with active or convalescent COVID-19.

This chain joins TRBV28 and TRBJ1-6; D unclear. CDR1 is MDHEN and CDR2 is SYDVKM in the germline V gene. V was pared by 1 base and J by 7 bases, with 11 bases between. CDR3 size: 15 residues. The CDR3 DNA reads TGTGCCAGCAGTTTATTGCGACAAGGCAATTCACCCCTCCACTTT. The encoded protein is CASSLLRQGNSPLHF.

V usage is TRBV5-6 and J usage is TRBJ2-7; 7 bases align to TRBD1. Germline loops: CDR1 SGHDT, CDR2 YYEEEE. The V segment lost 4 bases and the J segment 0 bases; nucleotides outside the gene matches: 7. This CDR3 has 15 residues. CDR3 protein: CASSPLDRNSYEQYV. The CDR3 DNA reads TGTGCCAGCAGCCCTCTGGACAGGAACTCCTACGAGCAGTACGTC.

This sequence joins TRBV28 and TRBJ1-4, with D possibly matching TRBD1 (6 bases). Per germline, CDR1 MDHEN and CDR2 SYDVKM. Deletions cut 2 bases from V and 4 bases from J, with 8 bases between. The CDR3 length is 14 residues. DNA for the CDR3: TGTGCCAGCAGTTTACAGGGGATTAATGAAAAACTGTTTTTT. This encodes CASSLQGINEKLFF.

DNA of the CDR3: TGTGCCAGCAGCACCGGACAGTTCGTAGACTCTGGAAACACCATATATTTT. Translation gives CASSTGQFVDSGNTIYF. This chain connects TRBV7-9 to TRBJ1-3; tentative D call: TRBD1 (6 bases). The CDR3 length is 17 residues. CDR1 SEHNR and CDR2 FQNEAQ come from the germline V gene (reference sequence). V was pared by 5 bases and J by 0 bases, with 17 bases between.

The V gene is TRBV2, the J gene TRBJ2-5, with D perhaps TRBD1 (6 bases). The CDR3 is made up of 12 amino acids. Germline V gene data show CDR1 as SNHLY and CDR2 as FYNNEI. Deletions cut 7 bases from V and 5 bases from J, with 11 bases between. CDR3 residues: CASTPRGETQYF. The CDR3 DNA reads TGTGCCAGCACCCCAAGGGGGGAGACCCAGTACTTC. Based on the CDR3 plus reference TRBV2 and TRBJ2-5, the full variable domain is EPEVTQTPSHQVTQMGQEVILRCVPISNHLYFYWYRQILGQKVEFLVSFYNNEISEKSEIFDDQFSVERPDGSNFTLKIRSTKLEDSAMYFCASTPRGETQYFGPGTRLLVL.

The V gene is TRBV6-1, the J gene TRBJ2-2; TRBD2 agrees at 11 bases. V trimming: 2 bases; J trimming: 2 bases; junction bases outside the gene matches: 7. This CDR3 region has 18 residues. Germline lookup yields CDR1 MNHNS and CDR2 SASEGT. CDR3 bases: TGTGCCAGCAGTGAAAATAGCGGGGGGGCGGCTAACACCGGGGAGCTGTTTTTT. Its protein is CASSENSGGAANTGELFF.

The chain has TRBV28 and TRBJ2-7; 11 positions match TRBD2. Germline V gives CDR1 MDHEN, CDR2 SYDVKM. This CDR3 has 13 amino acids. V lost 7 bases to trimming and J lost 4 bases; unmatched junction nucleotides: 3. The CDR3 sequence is CASMLAGGYEQYV. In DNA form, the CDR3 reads TGTGCCAGCATGCTAGCGGGGGGTTACGAGCAGTACGTC.

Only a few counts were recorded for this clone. The CDR3 bases are TGTGCCAGCAGTACCGGGACAGGATCCTACGAGCAGTACTTC. As protein: CASSTGTGSYEQYF. The chain joins TRBV6-5 to TRBJ2-7, with TRBD1 matching over 8 bases. In germline, CDR1 is MNHEY, CDR2 SVGAGI. V dropped 5 bases and J dropped 1; count of bases not matched to a gene: 4. CDR3 length equals 14 residues.

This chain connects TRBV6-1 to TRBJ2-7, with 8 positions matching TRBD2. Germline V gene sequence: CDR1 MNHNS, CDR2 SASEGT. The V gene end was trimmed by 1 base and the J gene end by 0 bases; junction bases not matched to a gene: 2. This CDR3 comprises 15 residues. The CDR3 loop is CASSEVGTSSYEQYV. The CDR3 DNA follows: TGTGCCAGCAGTGAAGTCGGGACTAGCTCCTACGAGCAGTACGTC.

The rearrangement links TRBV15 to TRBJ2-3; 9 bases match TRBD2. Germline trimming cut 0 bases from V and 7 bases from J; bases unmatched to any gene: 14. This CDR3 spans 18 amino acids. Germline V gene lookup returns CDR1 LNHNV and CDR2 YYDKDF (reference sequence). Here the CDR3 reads CATSRDLGGGAQQHTQYF. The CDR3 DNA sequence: TGTGCCACCAGCAGAGATCTCGGCGGGGGGGCTCAGCAGCATACGCAGTATTTT.

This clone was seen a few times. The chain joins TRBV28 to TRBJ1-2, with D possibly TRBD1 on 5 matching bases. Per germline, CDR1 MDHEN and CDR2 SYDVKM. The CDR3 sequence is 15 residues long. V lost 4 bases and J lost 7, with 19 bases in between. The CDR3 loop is CASSSYRKAQGGYTF. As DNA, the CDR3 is TGTGCCAGCAGTTCCTACAGGAAGGCCCAGGGTGGCTACACCTTC.

The CDR3 DNA sequence: TGCAGCGTTGTGCGTGGGACTAGCGGGAGAAGCGCAACCGGGGAGCTGTTTTTT. It yields the protein CSVVRGTSGRSATGELFF. This rearrangement joins TRBV29-1 to TRBJ2-2, with TRBD2 identical over 14 bases. The CDR3 runs 18 residues. Germline CDR1 reads SQVTM; CDR2 reads ANQGSEA. With V trimmed by 4 bases and J by 5 bases, 12 bases remained unmatched.

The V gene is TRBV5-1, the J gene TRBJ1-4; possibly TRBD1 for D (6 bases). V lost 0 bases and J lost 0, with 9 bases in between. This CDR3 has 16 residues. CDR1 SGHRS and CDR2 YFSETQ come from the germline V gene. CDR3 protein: CASSLEGGTTNEKLFF. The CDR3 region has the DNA TGCGCCAGCAGCTTGGAAGGGGGAACAACTAATGAAAAACTGTTTTTT.

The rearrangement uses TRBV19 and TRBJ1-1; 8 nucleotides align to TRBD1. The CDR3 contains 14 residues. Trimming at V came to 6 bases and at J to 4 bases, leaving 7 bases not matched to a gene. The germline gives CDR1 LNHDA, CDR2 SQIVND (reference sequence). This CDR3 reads CASRTGEWVTEAFF. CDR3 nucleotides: TGTGCCAGTAGGACAGGGGAGTGGGTCACTGAAGCTTTCTTT.

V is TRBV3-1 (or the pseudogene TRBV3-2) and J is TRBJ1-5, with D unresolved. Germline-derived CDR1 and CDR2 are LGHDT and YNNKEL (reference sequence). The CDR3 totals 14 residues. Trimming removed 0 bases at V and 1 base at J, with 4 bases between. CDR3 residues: CASSQDRSNQPQHF. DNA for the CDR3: TGTGCCAGCAGCCAAGACAGAAGCAATCAGCCCCAGCATTTT.

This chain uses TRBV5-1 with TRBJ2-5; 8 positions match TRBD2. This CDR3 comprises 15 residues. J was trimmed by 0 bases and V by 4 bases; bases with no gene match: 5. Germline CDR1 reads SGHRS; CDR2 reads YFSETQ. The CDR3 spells CASSLAGGNQETQYF. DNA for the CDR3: TGCGCCAGCAGCCTAGCGGGCGGCAACCAAGAGACCCAGTACTTC.

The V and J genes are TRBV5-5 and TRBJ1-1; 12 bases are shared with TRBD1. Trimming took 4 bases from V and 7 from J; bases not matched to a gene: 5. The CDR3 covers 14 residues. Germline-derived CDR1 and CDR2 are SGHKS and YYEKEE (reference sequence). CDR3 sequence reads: CASSPGTGGVEAFF. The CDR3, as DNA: TGTGCCAGCAGCCCCGGGACAGGGGGCGTTGAAGCTTTCTTT.

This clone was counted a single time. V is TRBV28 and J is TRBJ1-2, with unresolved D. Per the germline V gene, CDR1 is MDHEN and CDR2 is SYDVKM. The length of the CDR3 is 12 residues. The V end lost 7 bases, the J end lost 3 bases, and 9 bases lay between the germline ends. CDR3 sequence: CASTRPDYGYTF. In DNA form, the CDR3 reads TGTGCCAGCACGAGGCCCGACTATGGCTACACCTTC.

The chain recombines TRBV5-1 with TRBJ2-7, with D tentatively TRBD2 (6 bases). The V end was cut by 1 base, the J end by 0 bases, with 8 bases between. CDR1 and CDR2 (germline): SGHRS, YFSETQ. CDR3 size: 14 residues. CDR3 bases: TGCGCCAGCAGCTTGTCCGGGGGCTCCTACGAGCAGTACTTC. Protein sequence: CASSLSGGSYEQYF.

The CDR3 DNA sequence: TGTGCCAGTAGTATAGTGGGAGAGGAGGCGGTGCGGAACACTGAAGCTTTCTTT. Its translation is CASSIVGEEAVRNTEAFF. The chain has TRBV19 and TRBJ1-1; D not certain. This CDR3 contains 18 residues. V lost 1 base and J lost 1, with 19 bases in between. The germline V gene has CDR1 LNHDA and CDR2 SQIVND (reference sequence).

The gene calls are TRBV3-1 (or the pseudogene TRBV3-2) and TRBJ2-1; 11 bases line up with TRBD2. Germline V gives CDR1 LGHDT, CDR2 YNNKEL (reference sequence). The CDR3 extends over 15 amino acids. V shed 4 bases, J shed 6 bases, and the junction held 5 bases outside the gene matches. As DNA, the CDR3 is TGTGCCAGCAGCCGAGGGACTAGCGGTGTCAATGAGCAGTTCTTC. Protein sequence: CASSRGTSGVNEQFF.

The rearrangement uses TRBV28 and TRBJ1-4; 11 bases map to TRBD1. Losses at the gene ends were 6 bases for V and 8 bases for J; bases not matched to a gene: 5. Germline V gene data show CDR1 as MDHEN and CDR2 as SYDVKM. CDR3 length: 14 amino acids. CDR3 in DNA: TGTGCCAGCAGCAGGACAGGGGGCAGGGAAAAACTGTTTTTT. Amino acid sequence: CASSRTGGREKLFF.